These 8 T cell receptor beta chains were all obtained from the same sample, sequenced in a study of cytomegalovirus exposure and HLA in healthy donors. PCR involved 60 Vbeta and 13 Jbeta primers. TCRdb's copy holds only in-frame clones and misses some; the assay was immunoSEQ multiplex PCR. The data contain some 110,000 clones, roughly 74% of them singletons. The sample taken for sequencing was PBMCs. These receptor sequences come from a woman between 45 and 60 years old in good health and CMV-seropositive.

This chain links TRBV18 with TRBJ1-5, with D perhaps TRBD1 (6 bases). Deletions cut 6 bases from V and 2 bases from J, with 14 bases between. Germline V lookup: CDR1 KGHSH, CDR2 LQKENI. The CDR3 spans 15 residues. The CDR3 nucleotides read TGTGCCAGCTCGTACAGGGCCCTGGGCAATCAGCCCCAGCATTTT. Translating it yields CASSYRALGNQPQHF. Full variable domain (missing parts from reference TRBV18 and TRBJ1-5): NAGVMQNPRHLVRRRGQEARLRCSPMKGHSHVYWYRQLPEEGLKFMVYLQKENIIDESGMPKERFSAEFPKEGPSILRIQQVVRGDSAAYFCASSYRALGNQPQHFGDGTRLSIL.

This clone has just a few counts. The chain links TRBV25-1 to TRBJ1-3; D uncertain. This CDR3 is built from 11 residues. The germline V gene encodes CDR1 MGHDK and CDR2 SYGVNS. V was trimmed by 3 bases and J by 9 bases, leaving 6 bases between them. The CDR3 loop reads CASSDAVTIYF. The CDR3 coding sequence is TGTGCCAGCAGTGACGCGGTCACCATATATTTT.

This rearrangement joins TRBV6-1 to TRBJ2-6; weak D call: TRBD1 (6 bases). This CDR3 region has 15 residues. Germline CDR1 reads MNHNS; CDR2 reads SASEGT. V was clipped by 8 bases and J by 1 base, with 12 bases between them. DNA for the CDR3: TGTGCCAGCCCCGGACAGAAGTCTGGGGCCAACGTCCTGACTTTC. Translation gives CASPGQKSGANVLTF.

V and J are TRBV19 and TRBJ2-3; 11 positions match TRBD2. This CDR3 is 17 amino acids long. Germline assignment: CDR1 LNHDA and CDR2 SQIVND (reference sequence). The trim removed 1 base at V and 5 bases at J, leaving 8 bases unmatched. The DNA of the CDR3 is TGTGCCAGTAGTATAGCCCGGCTAGCGGGGGGAGGAGATACGCAGTATTTT. Translated, it gives CASSIARLAGGGDTQYF.

The V and J genes are TRBV2 and TRBJ1-3; 9 positions agree with TRBD1. Germline V gives CDR1 SNHLY, CDR2 FYNNEI. V gave up 4 bases and J gave up 0 bases; unmatched junction bases: 7. The CDR3 length is 17 residues. The CDR3 sequence: CASSGRTGDFSGNTIYF. DNA for the CDR3: TGTGCCAGCAGTGGAAGGACAGGGGACTTCTCTGGAAACACCATATATTTT.

V usage is TRBV7-9 and J usage is TRBJ1-5, with D maybe TRBD1 (6 bases). This CDR3 region has 17 residues. The V gene's germline CDR1 is SEHNR and CDR2 FQNEAQ (reference sequence). Trimming left V 3 bases short and J 5 bases short, with 20 bases between. Here the CDR3 DNA reads TGTGCCAGCAGCTTGACAGGTGGCAAGGACCCTGATCAGCCCCAGCATTTT. The encoded protein is CASSLTGGKDPDQPQHF.

The chain carries TRBV2 and TRBJ1-2; 9 bases are shared with TRBD1. The germline V gene has CDR1 SNHLY and CDR2 FYNNEI. J gave up 3 bases and V 5 bases, and 7 bases lay outside the gene matches. The CDR3 sequence is 15 residues long. CDR3 amino acids: CASSSRDRAYYGYTF. Written as DNA, the CDR3 is TGTGCCAGCAGTTCCCGGGACAGGGCTTACTATGGCTACACCTTC.

The chain joins TRBV6-1 to TRBJ1-5, with 7 bases fitting TRBD1. The CDR3 contains 14 residues. V lost 4 bases to trimming and J lost 3 bases; unmatched junction nucleotides: 3. Germline assignment: CDR1 MNHNS and CDR2 SASEGT. CDR3 sequence reads: CASSGTGINQPQHF. CDR3 DNA sequence: TGTGCCAGCAGTGGGACAGGCATCAATCAGCCCCAGCATTTT.